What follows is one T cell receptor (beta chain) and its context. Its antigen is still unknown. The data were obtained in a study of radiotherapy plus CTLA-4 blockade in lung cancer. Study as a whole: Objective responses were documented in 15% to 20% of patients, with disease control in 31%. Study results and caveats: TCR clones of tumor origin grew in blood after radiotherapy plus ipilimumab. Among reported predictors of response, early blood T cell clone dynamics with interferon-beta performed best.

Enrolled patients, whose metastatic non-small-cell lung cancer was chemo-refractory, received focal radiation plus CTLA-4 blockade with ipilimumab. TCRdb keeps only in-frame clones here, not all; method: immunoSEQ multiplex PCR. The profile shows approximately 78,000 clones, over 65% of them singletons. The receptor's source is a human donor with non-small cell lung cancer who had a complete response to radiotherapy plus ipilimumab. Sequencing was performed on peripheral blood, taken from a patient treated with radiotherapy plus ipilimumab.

CDR3 coding DNA: TGTGCCAGCAGCTTTCGGACAGGAGGGAACACCGGGGAGCTGTTTTTT. It translates to CASSFRTGGNTGELFF. This sequence joins TRBV9 and TRBJ2-2; 7 bases fit TRBD1. Per the germline V gene, CDR1 is SGDLS and CDR2 is YYNGEE. CDR3 length: 16 amino acids. With 4 bases clipped from V and 1 base from J, the junction kept 7 bases outside the gene matches.